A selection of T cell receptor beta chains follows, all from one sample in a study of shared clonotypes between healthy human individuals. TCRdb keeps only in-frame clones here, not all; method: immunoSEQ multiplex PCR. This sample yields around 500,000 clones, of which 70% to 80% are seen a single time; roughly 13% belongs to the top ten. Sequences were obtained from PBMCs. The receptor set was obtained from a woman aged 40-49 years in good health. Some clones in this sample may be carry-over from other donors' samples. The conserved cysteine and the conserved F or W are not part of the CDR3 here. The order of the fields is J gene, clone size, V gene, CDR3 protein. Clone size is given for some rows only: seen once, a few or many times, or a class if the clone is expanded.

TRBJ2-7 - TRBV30 AWSVPGQRAHYEQY
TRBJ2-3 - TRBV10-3 AISEGGQETDTQY
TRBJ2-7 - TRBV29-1 SVRGSYEQY
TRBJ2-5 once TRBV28 ASSLMRYKETQY
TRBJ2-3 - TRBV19 ASSQGARLDTQY
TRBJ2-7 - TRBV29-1 SKLAGVSYEQY
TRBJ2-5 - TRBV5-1 ASSFGTSGQETQY
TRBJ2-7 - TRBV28 ASSGPGQVLTYEQY
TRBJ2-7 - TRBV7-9 ASSGTGWAYEQY
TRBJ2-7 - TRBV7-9 ASSLVPSGSYEQY
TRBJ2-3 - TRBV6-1 ASSEALNSGTDTQY
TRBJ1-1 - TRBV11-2 ASSRQDPLGAF
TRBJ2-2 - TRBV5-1 ASSLDGTGELF
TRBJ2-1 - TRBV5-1 ASSRTGEMTGNNEQF
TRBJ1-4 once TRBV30 AWSVGGDGEKLF
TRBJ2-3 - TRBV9 ASSVLAGAGGTDTQY
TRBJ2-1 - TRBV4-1 ASSQYNEQF
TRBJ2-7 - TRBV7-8 ASSLRVDIGVHEQY
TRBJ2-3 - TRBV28 ASSDIQGALRDTQY
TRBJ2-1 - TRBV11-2 ASSLRREGGQF
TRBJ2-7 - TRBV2 ASSGTSGSEQY
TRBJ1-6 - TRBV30 AWSALRDRGNSPLH
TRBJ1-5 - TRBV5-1 ASSLESNQPQH
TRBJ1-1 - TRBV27 ASSPGTEARMNTEAF
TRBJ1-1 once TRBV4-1 ASSQVPVNTEAF
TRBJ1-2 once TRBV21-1 ASSPSGSNYGYT
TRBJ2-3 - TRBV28 ASSSPHPAGGSTDTQY
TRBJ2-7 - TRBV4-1 ASSQDFRARPRDYEQY
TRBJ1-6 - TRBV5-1 ASSLAITAPGALH
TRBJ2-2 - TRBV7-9 ASTRAGTGELF